These T cell receptor beta chains were read from a single sample in a study of blood T cell repertoires in COVID-19. The repertoire was sequenced with immunoSEQ multiplex PCR; TCRdb's copy has only in-frame clones and lacks some. The profile shows hundreds of thousands of clones, about 90% of them singletons. Sequencing was carried out using peripheral blood. The receptor set was obtained from a woman younger than 45 with COVID-19, enrolled during active disease. Both conserved end residues are part of each CDR3. The D gene is left open where the match is weak. Some rows have no size entry. The others give once, few or many, or a class for an expanded clone.

j_gene: TRBJ1-3; d_gene: -; abundance: -; len: 14; v_gene: TRBV11-2; CDR3nt: TGTGCCAGCAGCTTTTTAGGGGGTGGAAACACCATATATTTT; CDR3aa: CASSFLGGGNTIYF
j_gene: TRBJ1-6; d_gene: TRBD1; abundance: few; len: 13; v_gene: TRBV29-1; CDR3nt: TGCAGCGTTGGGGACAGCTTCGATTCACCCCTCCACTTT; CDR3aa: CSVGDSFDSPLHF
j_gene: TRBJ2-3; d_gene: -; abundance: few; len: 12; v_gene: TRBV6-5; CDR3nt: TGTGCCAGCAGTCCGGAGGGGGATACGCAGTATTTT; CDR3aa: CASSPEGDTQYF
j_gene: TRBJ1-4; d_gene: -; abundance: -; len: 17; v_gene: TRBV12-5; CDR3nt: TGTGCTAGTGGTTTGCTATCGCAGGGGTTTGGGAATGAAAAACTGTTTTTT; CDR3aa: CASGLLSQGFGNEKLFF
j_gene: TRBJ2-5; d_gene: TRBD1; abundance: -; len: 15; v_gene: TRBV27; CDR3nt: TGTGCCAGCAGTTTAGGGGCAGGGGGCGTCGGGACCCAGTACTTC; CDR3aa: CASSLGAGGVGTQYF
j_gene: TRBJ2-3; d_gene: TRBD2; abundance: -; len: 17; v_gene: TRBV5-1; CDR3nt: TGCGCCAGCAGCTCGGCCCGAGCGGGGGCTAGCACAGATACGCAGTATTTT; CDR3aa: CASSSARAGASTDTQYF
j_gene: TRBJ2-3; d_gene: -; abundance: -; len: 14; v_gene: TRBV5-1; CDR3nt: TGCGCCAGCAGCTTAGTCGGGTTAACAGATACGCAGTATTTT; CDR3aa: CASSLVGLTDTQYF
j_gene: TRBJ1-2; d_gene: -; abundance: -; len: 13; v_gene: TRBV3-1/TRBV3-2; CDR3nt: TGTGCCAGCAGCCCCCACAGCCACTATGGCTACACCTTC; CDR3aa: CASSPHSHYGYTF
j_gene: TRBJ2-7; d_gene: TRBD2; abundance: -; len: 13; v_gene: TRBV19; CDR3nt: TGTGCCAGTAGTATTTGGGGGGGCTACGAGCAGTACTTC; CDR3aa: CASSIWGGYEQYF
j_gene: TRBJ2-7; d_gene: -; abundance: -; len: 13; v_gene: TRBV23-1; CDR3nt: TGCGCCAGAATCAAGATTTCGCGGGACGAGCAGTACTTC; CDR3aa: CARIKISRDEQYF
j_gene: TRBJ2-7; d_gene: -; abundance: few; len: 13; v_gene: TRBV7-9; CDR3nt: TGTGCCTGTGGGGAGCTGTCGTCCTACGAGCAGTACTTC; CDR3aa: CACGELSSYEQYF
j_gene: TRBJ2-7; d_gene: TRBD1; abundance: -; len: 15; v_gene: TRBV3-1/TRBV3-2; CDR3nt: TGTGCCAGCAGCCAAGCAACCGGGACAGTATACGAGCAGTACTTC; CDR3aa: CASSQATGTVYEQYF
j_gene: TRBJ1-1; d_gene: -; abundance: -; len: 14; v_gene: TRBV2; CDR3nt: TGTGCCAGCAGGGGGCGCGGGGTGAACACTGAAGCTTTCTTT; CDR3aa: CASRGRGVNTEAFF